The present TCR beta chain was sequenced within a study of blood T cell dynamics during melanoma immunotherapy (dated by TCRdb to 2018 to 2020). For context, the study as a whole: Patients with metastatic melanoma were treated with first-line pembrolizumab or nivolumab plus ipilimumab as standard of care in the United Kingdom. To find early correlates of response, peripheral T cell receptor repertoires were profiled in metastatic melanoma patients before and after one cycle of checkpoint inhibitor therapy. The training cohort was made up of consecutive patients, while a further independent group of patients from the same centre was pooled to form an external validation set.

Every bulk PBMC sample had a fixed 350 ng of DNA loaded. The immunoSEQ TCRb Assay kit was used according to manufacturer instructions to amplify TCR beta CDR3 sequences from genomic DNA. The KAPA Library Quantification Kit for Illumina platforms was used to quantify the pooled libraries by qPCR. Pooled libraries were clustered at 0.6-1.1 pM and sequenced on an Illumina NextSeq 500. The published analysis was carried out like this. TCR data were analyzed using immunoSEQ ANALYZER and the R LymphoSeq package. A rearrangement efficiency score was calculated as productive divided by the sum of productive and non-productive CDR3 sequences. Within each patient, timepoints were compared pairwise for clonality, measured with the Gini coefficient, and for diversity, measured with the Renyi index at alpha=1. In LymphoSeq, clonal relatedness was computed using an edit distance of 3, and repertoire similarity was computed using the Bhattacharyya coefficient. To classify response, a linear discriminant analysis based on week-3 changes in clonality and diversity was built using the R MASS and caret packages. TCRdb stores this immuneACCESS table with in-frame sequences only. Part of the clones is absent; in the studies checked, under half of the shortfall reflects unresolved V genes, and no reason is known for the rest. V and J calls plus clone size are reproduced from that table; the DNA served to infer D and trimming. This sample comprises roughly 15,000 clones, around 88% of them detected only once. 7.8% of the sample comes from the top ten.

About this clone: Its antigen is unknown. No clone much larger than this one lies a single base away; base qualities are absent.

Broad study findings and their caveats: The relatively small sample size was acknowledged as potentially limiting generalization of the results. The study could not determine whether the T cell clones driving repertoire changes were melanoma-specific or reflected general immune activation. Patients who later achieved disease control showed a bifurcated PBMC repertoire reorganization at W3, with increased clonality or increased diversity, unlike progressors.

The sample's time point label is to be understood as: week 3, after first cycle of checkpoint inhibitor. Blood samples were taken at two points: before treatment (T0) and at week 3 (W3), which came after the first cycle of checkpoint blockade. Except for two patients with rapid clinical progression, response was assessed 12 weeks after the first infusion by RECIST 1.1; disease control meant complete response, partial response or stable disease. Patients with prior systemic cancer treatment, concomitant immunosuppressant therapy or synchronous other active malignancies were excluded. Bulk PBMC and plasma cell-free DNA were both sequenced for TCR beta so that circulating cells and T cell turnover could be tracked. PBMC were isolated from blood with Lymphoprep and SepMate tubes, followed by red cell lysis. DNA from PBMC and sorted T cell subsets was extracted with QIAamp DNA Blood Mini kits. The CDR3 runs 11 residues from the cysteine to the phenylalanine. CDR3 DNA is the only sequence kept; it has 33 bases, read in frame from the first base. The germline V gene encodes CDR1 WSHSY and CDR2 SAAADI. V is cut by 8 bases and J by 8 bases, and the space between the germline ends is 12 bases.

The source material was blood, sampled from a patient treated with checkpoint blockade. This TCR derives from a human donor with melanoma. This chain joins TRBV10-2 to TRBJ1-2; the D gene is not confidently resolved. The nucleotide sequence reads TGCGCCAGCGCGGCGGGCGCCGGCTACACCTTC. Its product reads: CASAAGAGYTF.